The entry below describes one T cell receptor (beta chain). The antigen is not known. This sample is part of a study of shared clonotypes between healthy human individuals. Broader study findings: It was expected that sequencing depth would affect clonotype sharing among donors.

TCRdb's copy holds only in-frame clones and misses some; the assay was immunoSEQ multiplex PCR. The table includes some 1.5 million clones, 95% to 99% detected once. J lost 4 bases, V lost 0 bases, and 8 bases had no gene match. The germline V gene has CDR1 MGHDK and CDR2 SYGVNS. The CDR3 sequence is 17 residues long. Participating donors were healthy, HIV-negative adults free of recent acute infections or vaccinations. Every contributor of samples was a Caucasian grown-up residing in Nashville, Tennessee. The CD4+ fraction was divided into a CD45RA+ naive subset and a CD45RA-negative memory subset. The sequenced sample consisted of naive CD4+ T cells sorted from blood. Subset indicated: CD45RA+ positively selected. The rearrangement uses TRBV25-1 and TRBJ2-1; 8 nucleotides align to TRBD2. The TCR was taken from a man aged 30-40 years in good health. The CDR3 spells CASSEYLISGSYNEQFF. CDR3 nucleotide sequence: TGTGCCAGCAGTGAATATCTAATAAGCGGGAGTTACAATGAGCAGTTCTTC.